The T cell receptor beta chain described here comes from a study of CD8+CD57+ T cells in acquired aplastic anemia. The sequenced patients had an expansion of CD8+CD57+ cells seen by flow cytometry. No patient had been given any therapy when blood was sampled. Germline CDR1 LNHNV, CDR2 YYDKDF (reference sequence). V lost 5 bases and J 0 bases, leaving 11 bases between the germline ends. The CDR3 consists of 15 residues. Genomic DNA, the template, was used for profiling of the TCR beta VDJ and CDR3. TCRdb ran MiXCR on the reads and lists one entry per CDR3 protein. The data show fewer than 250,000 distinct CDR3 sequences, around half seen once. This clonotype came up many times. As yet, its antigen is unknown. The study, taken as a whole, reports: Common to patients and controls were 25 to 30 CD8+ CDR3 sequences.

Sequenced input: sorted CD4+, CD8+, or CD8+CD57+ T cells (not recorded which) from PBMCs. This clonotype was obtained from a human donor with aplastic anemia. The chain links TRBV15 to TRBJ2-1, with D perhaps matching TRBD2 (5 bases). CDR3 bases: TGTGCCACCAGCCAAGAGGGAAGCTCCTACAATGAGCAGTTCTTC. This sequence encodes CATSQEGSSYNEQFF.